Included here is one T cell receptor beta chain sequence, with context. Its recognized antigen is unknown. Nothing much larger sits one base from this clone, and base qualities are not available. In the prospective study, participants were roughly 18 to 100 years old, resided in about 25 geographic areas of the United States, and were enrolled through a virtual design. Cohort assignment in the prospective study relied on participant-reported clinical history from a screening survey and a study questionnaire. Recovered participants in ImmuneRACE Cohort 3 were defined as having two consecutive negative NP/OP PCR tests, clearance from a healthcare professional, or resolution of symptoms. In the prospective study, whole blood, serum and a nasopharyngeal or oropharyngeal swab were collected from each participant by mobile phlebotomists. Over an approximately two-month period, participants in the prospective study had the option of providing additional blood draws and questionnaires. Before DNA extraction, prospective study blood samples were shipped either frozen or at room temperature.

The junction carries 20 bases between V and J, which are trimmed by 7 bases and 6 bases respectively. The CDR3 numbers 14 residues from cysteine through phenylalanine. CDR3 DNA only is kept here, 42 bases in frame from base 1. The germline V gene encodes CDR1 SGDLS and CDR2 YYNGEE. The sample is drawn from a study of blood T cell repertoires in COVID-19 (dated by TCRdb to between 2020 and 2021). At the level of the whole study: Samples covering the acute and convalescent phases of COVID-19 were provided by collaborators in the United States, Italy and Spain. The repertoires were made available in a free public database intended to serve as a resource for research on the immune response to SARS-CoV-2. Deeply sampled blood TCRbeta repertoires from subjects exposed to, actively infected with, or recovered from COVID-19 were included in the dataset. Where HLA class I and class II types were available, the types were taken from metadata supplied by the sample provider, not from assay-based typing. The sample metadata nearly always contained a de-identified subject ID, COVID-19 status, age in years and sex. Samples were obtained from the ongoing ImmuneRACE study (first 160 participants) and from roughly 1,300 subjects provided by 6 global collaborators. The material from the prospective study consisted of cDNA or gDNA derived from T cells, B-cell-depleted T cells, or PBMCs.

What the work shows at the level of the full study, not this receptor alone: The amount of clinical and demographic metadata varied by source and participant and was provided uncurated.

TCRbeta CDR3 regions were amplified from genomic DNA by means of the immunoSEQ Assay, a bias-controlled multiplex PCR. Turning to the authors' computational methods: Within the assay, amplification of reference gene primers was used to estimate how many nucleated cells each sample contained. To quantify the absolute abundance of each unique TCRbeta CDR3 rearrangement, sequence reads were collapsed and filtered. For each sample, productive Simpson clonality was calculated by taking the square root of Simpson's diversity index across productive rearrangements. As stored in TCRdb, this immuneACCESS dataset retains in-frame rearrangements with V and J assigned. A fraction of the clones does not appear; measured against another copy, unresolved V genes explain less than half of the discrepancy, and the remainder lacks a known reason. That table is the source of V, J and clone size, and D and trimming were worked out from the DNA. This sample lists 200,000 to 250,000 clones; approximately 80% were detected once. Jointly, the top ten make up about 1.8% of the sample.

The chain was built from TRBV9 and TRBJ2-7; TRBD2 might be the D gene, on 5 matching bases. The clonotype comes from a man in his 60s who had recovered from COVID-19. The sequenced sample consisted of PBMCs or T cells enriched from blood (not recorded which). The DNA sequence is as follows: TGTGCCAGCTCAGAGGCGGACCCCGGGGTCGAGCAGTACTTC. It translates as CASSEADPGVEQYF.